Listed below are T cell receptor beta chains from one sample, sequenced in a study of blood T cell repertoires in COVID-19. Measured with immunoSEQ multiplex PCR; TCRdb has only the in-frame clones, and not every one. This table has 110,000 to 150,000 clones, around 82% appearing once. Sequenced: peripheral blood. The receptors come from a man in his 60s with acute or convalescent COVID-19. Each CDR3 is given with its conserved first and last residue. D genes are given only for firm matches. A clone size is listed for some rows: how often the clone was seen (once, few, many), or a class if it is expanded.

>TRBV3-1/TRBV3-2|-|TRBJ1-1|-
CASSHTGKAGNTEAFF
TGTGCCAGCAGCCACACAGGGAAGGCGGGGAACACTGAAGCTTTCTTT
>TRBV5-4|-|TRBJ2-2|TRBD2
CASSLTSGSSGELFF
TGTGCCAGCAGCTTGACTAGCGGGAGTTCCGGGGAGCTGTTTTTT
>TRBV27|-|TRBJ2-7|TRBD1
CASSFTHLDRGVNEQYF
TGTGCCAGCAGTTTCACTCACCTCGACAGGGGAGTCAACGAGCAGTACTTC
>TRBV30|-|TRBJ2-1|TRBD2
CAWSVGRELDNEQFF
TGTGCCTGGAGTGTAGGGCGGGAGCTGGACAATGAGCAGTTCTTC
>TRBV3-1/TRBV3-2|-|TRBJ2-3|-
CASSQIRYSTDTQYF
TGTGCCAGCAGCCAAATCAGGTATAGCACAGATACGCAGTATTTT
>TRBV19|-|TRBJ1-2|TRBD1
CASIEGQGANYGGYTF
TGTGCCAGTATTGAGGGACAGGGGGCCAACTATGGTGGCTACACCTTC
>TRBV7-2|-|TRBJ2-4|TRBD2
CASSMPGLAGSKNIQYF
TGTGCCAGCAGCATGCCGGGACTAGCGGGATCCAAAAACATTCAGTACTTC
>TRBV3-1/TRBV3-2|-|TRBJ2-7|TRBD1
CASSQDETGGYEQYF
TGTGCCAGCAGCCAAGACGAGACAGGGGGCTACGAGCAGTACTTC
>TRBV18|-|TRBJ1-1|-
CASSPPIGRQANTEAFF
TGTGCCAGCTCACCACCAATCGGAAGGCAGGCGAACACTGAAGCTTTCTTT
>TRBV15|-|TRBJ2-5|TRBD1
CATSRNRGQETQYF
TGTGCCACCAGCAGGAACAGGGGCCAAGAGACCCAGTACTTC
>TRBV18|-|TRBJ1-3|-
CASSPNEAGTGGNTIYF
TGTGCCAGCTCACCAAATGAGGCGGGAACTGGTGGAAACACCATATATTTT
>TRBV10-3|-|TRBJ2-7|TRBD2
CAITSQLAGGRGYEQYF
TGTGCCATCACCAGCCAACTAGCGGGAGGGAGGGGATACGAGCAGTACTTC
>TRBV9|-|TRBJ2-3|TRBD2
CASSVVRSGAGGDTQYF
TGTGCCAGCAGCGTAGTTCGATCGGGAGCGGGAGGGGATACGCAGTATTTT
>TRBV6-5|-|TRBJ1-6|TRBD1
CASSYVTGMSSPLHF
TGTGCCAGCAGTTACGTGACAGGGATGAGTTCACCCCTCCACTTT
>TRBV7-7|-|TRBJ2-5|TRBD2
CASSLAGLAGVETQYF
TGTGCTAGCAGCTTAGCGGGCCTAGCGGGAGTGGAGACCCAGTACTTC
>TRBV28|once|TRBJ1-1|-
CASSFSWGVNTEAFF
TGTGCCAGCAGTTTCTCCTGGGGGGTGAACACTGAAGCTTTCTTT
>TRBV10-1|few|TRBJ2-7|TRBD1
CASSEDDRVYEQYF
TGCGCCAGCAGTGAGGATGACAGGGTCTACGAGCAGTACTTC
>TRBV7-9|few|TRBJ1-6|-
CASSFIGVRGSPLHF
TGTGCCAGCAGCTTCATCGGAGTCAGAGGATCACCCCTCCACTTT